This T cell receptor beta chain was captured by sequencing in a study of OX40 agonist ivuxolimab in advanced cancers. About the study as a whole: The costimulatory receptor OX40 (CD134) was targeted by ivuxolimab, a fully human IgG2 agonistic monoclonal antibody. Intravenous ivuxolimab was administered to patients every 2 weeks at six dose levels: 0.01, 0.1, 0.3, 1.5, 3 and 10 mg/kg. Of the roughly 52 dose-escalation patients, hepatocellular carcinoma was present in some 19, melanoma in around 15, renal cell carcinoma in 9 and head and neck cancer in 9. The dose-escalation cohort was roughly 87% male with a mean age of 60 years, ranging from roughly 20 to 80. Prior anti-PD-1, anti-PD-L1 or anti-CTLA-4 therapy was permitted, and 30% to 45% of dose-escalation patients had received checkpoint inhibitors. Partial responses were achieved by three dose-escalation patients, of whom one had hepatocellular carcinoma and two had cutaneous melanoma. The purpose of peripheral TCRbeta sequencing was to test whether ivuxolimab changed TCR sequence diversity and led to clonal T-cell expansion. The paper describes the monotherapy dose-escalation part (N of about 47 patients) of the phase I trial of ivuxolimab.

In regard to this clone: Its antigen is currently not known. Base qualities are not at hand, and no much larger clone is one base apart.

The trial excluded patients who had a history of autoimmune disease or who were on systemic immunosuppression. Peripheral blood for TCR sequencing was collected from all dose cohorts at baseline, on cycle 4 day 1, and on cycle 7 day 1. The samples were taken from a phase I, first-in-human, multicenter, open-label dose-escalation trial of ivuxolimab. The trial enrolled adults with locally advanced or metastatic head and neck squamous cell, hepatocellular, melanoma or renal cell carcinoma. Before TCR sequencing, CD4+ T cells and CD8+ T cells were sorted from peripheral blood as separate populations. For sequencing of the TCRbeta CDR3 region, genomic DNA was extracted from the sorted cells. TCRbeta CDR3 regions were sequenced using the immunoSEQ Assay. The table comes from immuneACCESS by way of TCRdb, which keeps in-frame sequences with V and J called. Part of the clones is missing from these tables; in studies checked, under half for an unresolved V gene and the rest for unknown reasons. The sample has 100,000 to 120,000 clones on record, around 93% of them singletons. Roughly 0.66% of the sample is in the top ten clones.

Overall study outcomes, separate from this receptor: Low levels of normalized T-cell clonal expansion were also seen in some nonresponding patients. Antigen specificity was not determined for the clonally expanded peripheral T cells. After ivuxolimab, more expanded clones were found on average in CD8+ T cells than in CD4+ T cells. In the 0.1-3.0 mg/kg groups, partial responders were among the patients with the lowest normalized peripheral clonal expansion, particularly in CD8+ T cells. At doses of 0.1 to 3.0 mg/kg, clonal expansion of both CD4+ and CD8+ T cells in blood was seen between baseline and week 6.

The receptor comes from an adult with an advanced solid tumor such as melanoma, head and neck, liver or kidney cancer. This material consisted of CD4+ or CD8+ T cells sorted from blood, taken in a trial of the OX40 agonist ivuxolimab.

The bases read TGCGCCAGCAGCCAAGAGCGCAGGCCTCTGGATGCCACCATATATTTT. Translation gives CASSQERRPLDATIYF. The chain links TRBV4-1 with TRBJ1-3, with the D gene not confidently named. Including cysteine and phenylalanine, the CDR3 has 16 amino acids. Only CDR3 DNA remains: 48 bases, in frame from the first base. Cut back by 0 bases and 9 bases, the V and J ends lie 18 bases apart. Based on the germline V gene, the CDR1 and CDR2 sequences are MGHRA and YSYEKL.